The 23 T cell receptor beta chains below were found in one sample sequenced in a study of technical replicates of blood from a few donors. TCRdb's copy holds only in-frame clones and misses some; the assay was immunoSEQ multiplex PCR. The data contain about 63,000 clones, more than 85% of them singletons. Sequences were obtained from PBMCs. These TCRs come from a human donor in good health. Some clones in this sample may be carry-over from other donors' samples.

The genes are TRBV4-1 and TRBJ1-6, with a tentative D call TRBD1 (5 bases). The ends were cut back, 0 bases at V and 8 bases at J, with 14 bases in the middle. Per germline, CDR1 MGHRA and CDR2 YSYEKL. The CDR3 is 16 residues long. CDR3 DNA: TGCGCCAGCAGCCAAGAAATGGGGGGGATCTATTCACCCCTCCACTTT. Translation gives CASSQEMGGIYSPLHF.

This clone has just a few counts. V gene TRBV5-1 combines with J gene TRBJ1-1; D perhaps matches TRBD1 (5 bases). The CDR3 runs 14 residues. The ends were cut back, 3 bases at V and 0 bases at J, with 9 bases in the middle. Germline V gene lookup returns CDR1 SGHRS and CDR2 YFSETQ. In nucleotides, the CDR3 is TGCGCCAGCAGCTCGGGACTGCTGAACACTGAAGCTTTCTTT. Translated: CASSSGLLNTEAFF.

The chain links TRBV6-5 to TRBJ1-2; no clear D. The CDR3 runs 12 residues. V was trimmed by 0 bases and J by 8 bases, leaving 7 bases between them. Per the germline V gene, CDR1 is MNHEY and CDR2 is SVGAGI. The CDR3: CASSYSEGGYTF. As DNA, the CDR3 is TGTGCCAGCAGTTACTCAGAGGGAGGCTACACCTTC.

The rearrangement uses TRBV18 and TRBJ2-7; D unresolved. With 3 bases removed from V and 2 bases from J, the gap between germline ends came to 11 bases. The CDR3 loop spans 14 amino acids. The germline V gene encodes CDR1 KGHSH and CDR2 LQKENI. In DNA, the CDR3 is TGTGCCAGCTCACCGGCGCAGGTGACCTACGAGCAGTACTTC. This codes for CASSPAQVTYEQYF.

This chain connects TRBV19 to TRBJ2-3, with 11 bases that match TRBD2. The germline gives CDR1 LNHDA, CDR2 SQIVND (reference sequence). The CDR3 contains 14 residues. The V and J ends lost 5 bases and 11 bases, in that order; junction bases with no gene match: 9. CDR3 region: CASSPRLAGIVQYF. The CDR3 DNA follows: TGTGCCAGTAGTCCGAGACTAGCGGGGATCGTGCAGTATTTT.

This chain connects TRBV11-2 to TRBJ1-3; no definite D call. V lost 1 base and J 0 bases, leaving 7 bases between the germline ends. Germline-derived CDR1 and CDR2 are SGHAT and FQNNGV. This CDR3 region has 15 residues. As DNA, the CDR3 is TGTGCCAGCAGCTTAGGCGCCCACTCTGGAAACACCATATATTTT. Protein sequence: CASSLGAHSGNTIYF.

This clone was detected once. The genes are TRBV18 and TRBJ1-2; TRBD1 matches 7 bases. CDR1 and CDR2 from the germline V gene are KGHSH and LQKENI. This CDR3 has 14 amino acids. V shed 3 bases, J shed 4 bases, and the junction held 5 bases outside the gene matches. This CDR3 reads CASSPQGGAYGYTF. As DNA, the CDR3 is TGTGCCAGCTCACCCCAGGGGGGTGCCTATGGCTACACCTTC. Full variable domain (missing parts from reference TRBV18 and TRBJ1-2): NAGVMQNPRHLVRRRGQEARLRCSPMKGHSHVYWYRQLPEEGLKFMVYLQKENIIDESGMPKERFSAEFPKEGPSILRIQQVVRGDSAAYFCASSPQGGAYGYTFGSGTRLTVV.

The rearrangement uses TRBV11-2 and TRBJ2-5, with D possibly matching TRBD2 (5 bases). Germline V gene sequence: CDR1 SGHAT, CDR2 FQNNGV. This CDR3 contains 15 residues. V gave up 0 bases and J gave up 2 bases, with 10 bases separating them. Written as DNA, the CDR3 is TGTGCCAGCAGCTTAGATGAGGGCCGGCAAGAGACCCAGTACTTC. It translates to CASSLDEGRQETQYF. Filled out from reference TRBV11-2 and TRBJ2-5, the complete variable domain reads EAGVAQSPRYKIIEKRQSVAFWCNPISGHATLYWYQQILGQGPKLLIQFQNNGVVDDSQLPKDRFSAERLKGVDSTLKIQPAKLEDSAVYLCASSLDEGRQETQYFGPGTRLLVL.

The genes are TRBV2 and TRBJ1-5, with no clear D. The length of the CDR3 is 13 residues. In germline, CDR1 is SNHLY, CDR2 FYNNEI. The V end lost 3 bases, the J end lost 3 bases, and 6 bases lay between the germline ends. The CDR3 nucleotides read TGTGCCAGCAGTGACGAACTCAATCAGCCCCAGCATTTT. Translated: CASSDELNQPQHF.

This rearrangement joins TRBV7-9 to TRBJ2-5; D call uncertain. CDR1 and CDR2 from the germline V gene are SEHNR and FQNEAQ (reference sequence). The CDR3 has 14 amino acids. Trimming stripped 3 bases from V and 2 bases from J, with 10 bases between. CDR3 residues: CASSFTPKQETQYF. Here the CDR3 DNA reads TGTGCCAGCAGCTTCACCCCTAAGCAAGAGACCCAGTACTTC.

The chain links TRBV10-3 to TRBJ2-2; 10 nucleotides match TRBD2. The CDR3 has 17 residues. With 5 bases clipped from V and 2 bases from J, the junction kept 8 bases outside the gene matches. The germline gives CDR1 ENHRY, CDR2 SYGVKD. The CDR3: CAISRALAGDNTGELFF. CDR3 nucleotide sequence: TGTGCCATCAGTCGAGCCCTAGCGGGAGACAACACCGGGGAGCTGTTTTTT.

The V gene is TRBV25-1, the J gene TRBJ1-5; perhaps TRBD1 as D (5 bases). V was clipped by 4 bases and J by 1 base, with 8 bases between them. CDR3 length: 14 amino acids. Germline values: CDR1 MGHDK, CDR2 SYGVNS. Here the CDR3 DNA reads TGTGCCAGCAGTGCCGGGGGAAGCAATCAGCCCCAGCATTTT. Translated: CASSAGGSNQPQHF.

This chain joins TRBV7-3 and TRBJ2-7; 14 bases agree with TRBD2. The CDR3 extends over 16 amino acids. J lost 0 bases, V lost 10 bases, and 8 bases had no gene match. Germline V gene lookup returns CDR1 SGHTA and CDR2 FQGTGA. CDR3 in amino acids: CATGGLAGEISYEQYF. CDR3 DNA sequence: TGTGCCACAGGGGGACTAGCGGGGGAGATCTCCTACGAGCAGTACTTC.

In its sample, this clone was seen a few times. The CDR3 protein is CASRAGTSGTDTQYF. The CDR3 nucleotides read TGTGCCAGCAGAGCCGGGACTAGCGGCACAGATACGCAGTATTTT. The gene calls are TRBV6-1 and TRBJ2-3, with TRBD2 matching 10 bases. V was clipped by 6 bases and J by 1 base; unmatched bases: 4. The CDR3 length is 15 residues. Germline lookup yields CDR1 MNHNS and CDR2 SASEGT.

This clone was observed a single time. V gene TRBV7-3 combines with J gene TRBJ2-7; perhaps TRBD1 as D (5 bases). This CDR3 comprises 15 residues. Per germline, CDR1 SGHTA and CDR2 FQGTGA. Trimming shortened V by 11 bases and J by 1 base, and 21 bases separated the two germline ends. The DNA of the CDR3 is TGTGCCGGCTCGAGTCCGAAGGGGTATTCCTACGAGCAGTACTTC. Residues: CAGSSPKGYSYEQYF. The full variable domain, with the rest looked up from reference TRBV7-3 and TRBJ2-7, is GAGVSQTPSNKVTEKGKYVELRCDPISGHTALYWYRQSLGQGPEFLIYFQGTGAADDSGLPNDRFFAVRPEGSVSTLKIQRTERGDSAVYLCAGSSPKGYSYEQYFGPGTRLTVT.

This chain uses TRBV7-3 with TRBJ1-1; D is perhaps TRBD1 (5 bases). The CDR3 sequence is 15 residues long. Deletions cut 3 bases from V and 0 bases from J, with 11 bases between. CDR1 SGHTA and CDR2 FQGTGA come from the germline V gene. CDR3 loop: CASSFQGGMNTEAFF. The CDR3 coding sequence is TGTGCCAGCAGCTTTCAGGGAGGTATGAACACTGAAGCTTTCTTT.

The V call is TRBV6-5, the J call TRBJ2-1; 10 positions agree with TRBD2. V was pared by 4 bases and J by 8 bases, with 11 bases of the junction left unmatched. Germline values: CDR1 MNHEY, CDR2 SVGAGI. This CDR3 comprises 16 residues. As DNA, the CDR3 is TGTGCCAGCAGTTCCCCCCCCAGCGGGGGGGCCGATGAGCAGTTCTTC. It is translated as CASSSPPSGGADEQFF.

The gene calls are TRBV4-2 and TRBJ2-7; 9 bases are shared with TRBD1. The V gene's germline CDR1 is LGHNA and CDR2 YNFKEQ. This CDR3 has 14 amino acids. Trimming removed 4 bases from V and 6 bases from J; junction bases left unmatched: 7. CDR3 residues: CASSLRDRVGEQYF. The DNA for the CDR3 is TGTGCCAGCAGCCTCCGGGACAGGGTTGGCGAGCAGTACTTC.

The rearrangement links TRBV4-3 to TRBJ2-1; the D gene is possibly TRBD1 (6 bases). Germline-derived CDR1 and CDR2 are LGHNA and YSLEER. The CDR3 has 15 residues. Trimming removed 3 bases from V and 8 bases from J, with 17 bases in between. The CDR3 nucleotides read TGCGCCAGCAGCCATGCAACAGGGTCTAGGGATGAGCAGTTCTTC. Translation gives CASSHATGSRDEQFF.

The V gene is TRBV18, the J gene TRBJ2-2; weak D call: TRBD1 (5 bases). Germline V gene sequence: CDR1 KGHSH, CDR2 LQKENI. The CDR3 sequence is 15 residues long. V lost 6 bases and J 4 bases, leaving 15 bases between the germline ends. Here the CDR3 reads CASSAGLQGTGELFF. The DNA for the CDR3 is TGTGCCAGCTCTGCCGGGCTCCAGGGCACCGGGGAGCTGTTTTTT.

This chain connects TRBV13 to TRBJ2-2; 11 nucleotides agree with TRBD2. CDR3 length: 16 residues. The germline V gene has CDR1 PRHDT and CDR2 FYEKMQ (reference sequence). V was clipped by 5 bases and J by 1 base; unmatched bases: 3. As DNA, the CDR3 is TGTGCCAGCAGCCGGGGACTAGCGGTGAACACCGGGGAGCTGTTTTTT. Translating gives CASSRGLAVNTGELFF.

J is TRBJ1-6 and V is TRBV7-2, with a weak D call TRBD1 (6 bases). The V and J ends lost 5 bases and 7 bases respectively, with 12 bases between them. This CDR3 has 14 residues. Germline V gene data show CDR1 as SGHTA and CDR2 as FQGNSA. This CDR3 reads CASSTQGGNSPLHF. In DNA, the CDR3 is TGTGCCAGCAGCACACAGGGTGGAAATTCACCCCTCCACTTT.

The chain recombines TRBV7-9 with TRBJ2-2; the D gene is possibly TRBD2 (6 bases). The V and J ends lost 0 bases and 6 bases respectively, with 14 bases between them. In germline, CDR1 is SEHNR, CDR2 FQNEAQ (reference sequence). The CDR3 loop spans 16 amino acids. CDR3: CASSLARGTGAGELFF. The CDR3 region has the DNA TGTGCCAGCAGCTTAGCGCGGGGAACGGGCGCCGGGGAGCTGTTTTTT.